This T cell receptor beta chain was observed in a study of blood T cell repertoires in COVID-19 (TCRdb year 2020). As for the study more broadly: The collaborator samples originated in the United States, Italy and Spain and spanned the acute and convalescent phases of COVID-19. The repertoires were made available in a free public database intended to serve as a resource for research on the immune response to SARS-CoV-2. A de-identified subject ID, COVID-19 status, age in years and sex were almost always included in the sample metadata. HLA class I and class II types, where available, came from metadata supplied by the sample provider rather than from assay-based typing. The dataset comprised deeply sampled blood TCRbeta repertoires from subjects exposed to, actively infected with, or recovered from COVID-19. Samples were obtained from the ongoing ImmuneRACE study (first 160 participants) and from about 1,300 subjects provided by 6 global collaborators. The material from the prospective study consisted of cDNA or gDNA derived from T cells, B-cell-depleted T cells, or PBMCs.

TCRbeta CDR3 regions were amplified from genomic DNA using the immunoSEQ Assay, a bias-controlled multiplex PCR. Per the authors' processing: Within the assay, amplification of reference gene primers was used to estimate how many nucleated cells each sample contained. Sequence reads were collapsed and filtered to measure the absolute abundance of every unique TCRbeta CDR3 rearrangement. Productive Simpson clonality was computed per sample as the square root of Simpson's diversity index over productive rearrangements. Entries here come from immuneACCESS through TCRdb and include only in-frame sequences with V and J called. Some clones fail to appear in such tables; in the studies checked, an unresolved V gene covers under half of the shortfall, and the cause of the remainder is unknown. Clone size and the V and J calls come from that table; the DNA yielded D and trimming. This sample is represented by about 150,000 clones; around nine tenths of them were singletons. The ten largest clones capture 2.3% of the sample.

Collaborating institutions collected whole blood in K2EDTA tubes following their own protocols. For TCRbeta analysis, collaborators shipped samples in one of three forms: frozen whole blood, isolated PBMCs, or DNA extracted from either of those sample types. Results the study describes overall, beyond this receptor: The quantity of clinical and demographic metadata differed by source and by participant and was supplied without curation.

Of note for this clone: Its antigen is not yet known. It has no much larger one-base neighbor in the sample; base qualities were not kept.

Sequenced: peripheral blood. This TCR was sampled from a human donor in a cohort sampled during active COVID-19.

The CDR3 region: CASSREQGRTDTQYF. The nucleotide sequence reads as follows: TGTGCCAGCTCTCGGGAGCAGGGCCGCACAGATACGCAGTATTTT. In this chain, TRBV18 is recombined with TRBJ2-3; matching of 6 bases hints at TRBD2 as the D gene. Looking up the germline V gene yields CDR1 KGHSH and CDR2 LQKENI. V drops 6 bases and J drops 1 base, leaving 14 bases in between. From its cysteine to its phenylalanine, the CDR3 spans 15 amino acids. Of the read, only the CDR3 DNA is kept; its 45 bases are in frame from base 1.